This T cell receptor beta chain appears in the sequencing data of a study of T cell responses to AZD1222 COVID-19 vaccine. This clone turned up a few times. Its antigen is currently unknown. The CDR3 sequence is 11 residues long. Clones were sequenced by immunoSEQ multiplex PCR, and TCRdb holds only the in-frame ones, with some missing. The sample contains roughly 200,000 clones, more than 85% of which appear only once. General study points: Donors skewed white British and female; clonal diversity was possibly underestimated.

Sequenced material: peripheral blood, taken 28 days after the second AZD1222 dose. The chain links TRBV21-1 to TRBJ1-2. TRBV21-1 corresponds to a pseudogene. The source is an adult who received the AZD1222 COVID-19 vaccine. CDR3 in DNA: TGTGCCAGCATCCCGAACTATGGCTACACCTTC. Translating it yields CASIPNYGYTF.